This TCR beta chain appears in the sequencing data of a study of CD8 T cells in ankylosing spondylitis. The germline V gene encodes CDR1 MNHEY and CDR2 SMNVEV (reference sequence). V was clipped by 5 bases and J by 3 bases; unmatched bases: 7. This CDR3 has 14 residues. Study-level results: A TCR beta motif of fewer than 10 highly homologous variants seemed to mark ankylosing spondylitis blood. Reportedly, significant enrichment of disease-linked clones occurred in matched ankylosing spondylitis synovial fluid. Clones that were linked to disease were CD8+ and were relatively rare in peripheral blood.

Each TCR beta library was made by quantitative 5'-RACE that incorporated molecular barcodes. From the 5' RACE reads, TCRdb called clonotypes with MiXCR, one entry per CDR3 protein. This table holds 200,000 to 250,000 distinct CDR3 sequences, 15% to 20% found once. In its sample, this clonotype was seen a few times. Its antigen is not identified. The sequence was obtained from a male donor with ankylosing spondylitis. The rearrangement links TRBV27 to TRBJ2-7; TRBD2 matches at 7 bases. The sample was blood, either unsorted or a sorted T cell fraction (not recorded which). CDR3 in DNA: TGTGCCAGCAGTACGGGCGGGAGCATCTACGAGCAGTACTTC. Its protein is CASSTGGSIYEQYF.